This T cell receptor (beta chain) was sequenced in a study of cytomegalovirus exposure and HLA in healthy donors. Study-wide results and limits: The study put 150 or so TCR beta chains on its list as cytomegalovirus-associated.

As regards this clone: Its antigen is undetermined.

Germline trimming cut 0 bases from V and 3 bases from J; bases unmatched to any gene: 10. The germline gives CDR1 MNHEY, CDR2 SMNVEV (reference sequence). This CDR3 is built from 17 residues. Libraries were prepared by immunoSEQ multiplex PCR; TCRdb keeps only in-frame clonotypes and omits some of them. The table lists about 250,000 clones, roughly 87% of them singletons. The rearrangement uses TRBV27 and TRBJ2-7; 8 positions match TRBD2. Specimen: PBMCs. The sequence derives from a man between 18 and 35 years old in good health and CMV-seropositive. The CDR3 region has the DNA TGTGCCAGCAGTTTATCTTGGGCCGCGACTAGCGTCTACGAGCAGTACTTC. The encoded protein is CASSLSWAATSVYEQYF.